This T cell receptor beta chain was captured in a study of neurological immune-mediated disorders. Study-wide points: In HTLV-1-associated myelopathy, TCR clonal expansion was greatest, whereas multiple sclerosis had the least, falling below healthy controls.

This clonotype was detected many times. Its matching antigen is unknown. An end of the junction differs from the germline gene, which may be a read error. TCRdb itself ran the 5' RACE reads through MiXCR, one entry per CDR3 protein. There are tens of thousands of distinct CDR3 sequences in the sample; more than 4.5% occur only once, and 8.5% to 10% lies in the top ten. From germline, CDR1 is SGHRS and CDR2 YFSETQ. This CDR3 contains 11 residues. Sequenced sample: CD4+ T cells from blood. The chain has TRBV5-1 and TRBJ1-5; D is unresolved. The source of this sequence is a man aged 18 to 29 in good health. CDR3 residues: CASSPGPLWPF. The CDR3 region has the DNA TGCGCCAGCAGCCCCGGACCCTTATGGCCTTTT.